The 31 T cell receptor beta chains below come from one sample, sequenced in a study of OX40 agonist ivuxolimab in advanced cancers. The table came from immunoSEQ multiplex PCR; TCRdb's copy has only in-frame clones and leaves some out. The data hold approximately 25,000 clones, with approximately 80% observed a single time. Sequenced here: CD4+ or CD8+ T cells sorted from blood, sampled in a trial of the OX40 agonist ivuxolimab. The receptors come from an adult with an advanced solid tumor such as melanoma, head and neck, liver or kidney cancer.

The chain couples TRBV15 to TRBJ2-5, with D possibly being TRBD2 (5 bases). The V gene's germline CDR1 is LNHNV and CDR2 YYDKDF (reference sequence). CDR3 length: 15 amino acids. V was trimmed by 3 bases and J by 0 bases, leaving 11 bases between them. The CDR3 region is CATSSPLRDQETQYF. For the CDR3, the DNA is TGTGCCACCAGCAGCCCTTTGAGGGACCAAGAGACCCAGTACTTC. Using reference TRBV15 and TRBJ2-5 for the parts outside the CDR3, the full variable domain is DAMVIQNPRYQVTQFGKPVTLSCSQTLNHNVMYWYQQKSSQAPKLLFHYYDKDFNNEADTPDNFQSRRPNTSFCFLDIRSPGLGDTAMYLCATSSPLRDQETQYFGPGTRLLVL.

Of note for this clone: At one boundary the junction diverges from the germline segment, which might be a read error. The chain's CDR3 is CATTRDRTEYEQYF. The CDR3 DNA reads as TGTGCCACCACCAGAGATAGGACAGAGTACGAGCAGTACTTC. The rearrangement uses TRBV15 and TRBJ2-7; TRBD1 is a possible D gene (6 bases). The CDR3 runs to 14 residues. From germline, CDR1 is LNHNV and CDR2 YYDKDF (reference sequence).

The chain uses TRBV15 and TRBJ1-5; 7 positions agree with TRBD1. The J segment lost 5 bases and the V segment lost 3 bases, leaving 4 bases of the junction unmatched. CDR1 is LNHNV, CDR2 YYDKDF, per germline (reference sequence). This CDR3 is built from 14 residues. CDR3 loop: CATSRGDSDQPQHF. DNA of the CDR3: TGTGCCACCAGCAGGGGGGACAGCGATCAGCCCCAGCATTTT.

V and J are TRBV6-1 and TRBJ1-5, with 7 positions matching TRBD1. CDR1 and CDR2 from the germline V gene are MNHNS and SASEGT. There are 16 residues in the CDR3. With 4 bases clipped from V and 3 bases from J, the junction kept 9 bases outside the gene matches. The CDR3 DNA sequence: TGTGCCAGCAGTGCGTATGGCAGGGGGGACAATCAGCCCCAGCATTTT. This translates into CASSAYGRGDNQPQHF.

This chain links TRBV19 with TRBJ2-5, with 8 nucleotides matching TRBD1. The CDR3 sequence is 15 residues long. The V gene's germline CDR1 is LNHDA and CDR2 SQIVND (reference sequence). Unmatched junction bases numbered 20, after V lost 9 bases and J lost 11 bases. CDR3 sequence (DNA): TGTGCCAGGACAAGACAGGGGATGGTCTACGAGTGGCAGTACTTC. It translates to CARTRQGMVYEWQYF.

DNA for the CDR3: TGTGCCAGCTGGTCAGTCTATCCCAAAAACATTCAGTACTTC. It codes for CASWSVYPKNIQYF. The rearrangement uses TRBV6-1 and TRBJ2-4; unclear D gene. Germline V gene lookup returns CDR1 MNHNS and CDR2 SASEGT. The CDR3 is 14 residues long. Trimming pared 8 bases from V and 2 bases from J, leaving 13 bases between.

The chain couples TRBV7-9 to TRBJ1-1; tentatively, D is TRBD1 (5 bases). CDR1 and CDR2 (germline): SEHNR, FQNEAQ (reference sequence). This CDR3 comprises 13 residues. V was clipped by 5 bases and J by 0 bases, with 7 bases between them. In DNA, the CDR3 is TGTGCCAGCAGCCCGACAGTGAACACTGAAGCTTTCTTT. This encodes CASSPTVNTEAFF.

In this sample, this clone turned up a few times. V gene TRBV6-4 combines with J gene TRBJ2-7, with D hard to call. Germline V CDR1 and CDR2: MRHNA, SNTAGT. The CDR3 contains 10 residues. Deletions cut 10 bases from V and 5 bases from J, with 9 bases between. For the CDR3, the DNA is TGTGCCACCGATATCCACGAGCAGTACTTC. Encoded protein: CATDIHEQYF.

The genes are TRBV29-1 and TRBJ1-5, with D maybe TRBD1 (5 bases). V shed 6 bases and J shed 0 bases, with 9 bases lying between them. This CDR3 comprises 13 residues. Per germline, CDR1 SQVTM and CDR2 ANQGSEA. The CDR3 is CSVGQSSNQPQHF. The CDR3 DNA is TGCAGCGTGGGGCAGAGTAGCAATCAGCCCCAGCATTTT. The full variable domain, rest sourced from reference TRBV29-1 and TRBJ1-5, is SAVISQKPSRDICQRGTSLTIQCQVDSQVTMMFWYRQQPGQSLTLIATANQGSEATYESGFVIDKFPISRPNLTFSTLTVSNMSPEDSSIYLCSVGQSSNQPQHFGDGTRLSIL.

The rearrangement joins TRBV5-5 to TRBJ1-2; the D is unclear. V lost 0 bases and J lost 4, with 13 bases in between. This CDR3 has 15 residues. Germline loops: CDR1 SGHKS, CDR2 YYEKEE (reference sequence). Here the CDR3 DNA reads TGTGCCAGCAGCTTGGTGGGGTCTGTCTCCTATGGCTACACCTTC. It encodes CASSLVGSVSYGYTF.

The chain combines TRBV19 with TRBJ1-5; 7 bases line up with TRBD1. The CDR3 sequence is 13 residues long. Per germline, CDR1 LNHDA and CDR2 SQIVND (reference sequence). V was pared by 10 bases and J by 3 bases, with 6 bases of the junction left unmatched. CDR3 region: CATIDRDNQPQHF. For the CDR3, the DNA is TGTGCCACGATAGACAGGGACAATCAGCCCCAGCATTTT.

The CDR3 nucleotides are TGTGCCAGCAGCCGTTACAGGGCCTCCGGGGCCAACGTCCTGACTTTC. This translates into CASSRYRASGANVLTF. This sequence joins TRBV11-2 and TRBJ2-6; D possibly corresponds to TRBD1 (6 bases). The CDR3 covers 16 residues. Germline CDR1 and CDR2: SGHAT and FQNNGV. Trimming left V 5 bases short and J 4 bases short, with 15 bases between.

This clone came up once. The CDR3 reads CASSWDGAGNEQFF. The CDR3 DNA follows: TGTGCCAGCAGTTGGGACGGAGCAGGGAATGAGCAGTTCTTC. V is TRBV27 and J is TRBJ2-1; D possibly matches TRBD1 or TRBD2 (5 bases each). In germline, CDR1 is MNHEY, CDR2 SMNVEV (reference sequence). The CDR3 sequence is 14 residues long. The V end was cut by 4 bases, the J end by 7 bases, with 14 bases between.

This clone was recorded only once. V and J are TRBV7-7 and TRBJ2-1; 12 bases map to TRBD1. V was clipped by 7 bases and J by 10 bases; unmatched bases: 11. Germline V gene lookup returns CDR1 SSHAT and CDR2 FNYEAQ (reference sequence). This CDR3 is built from 15 residues. CDR3 amino acids: CASKPGQGASGEQFF. The CDR3 DNA follows: TGTGCCAGCAAGCCGGGACAGGGGGCTTCTGGGGAGCAGTTCTTC.

Here the CDR3 DNA reads TGTGCCTGGAGCGGTAAGGACAGCCTGTACTTC. Its protein is CAWSGKDSLYF. J is TRBJ2-5 and V is TRBV30, with D tentatively TRBD1 (6 bases). The V gene's germline CDR1 is GTSNPN and CDR2 SVGIG (reference sequence). Trimming shortened V by 3 bases and J by 13 bases, and 15 bases separated the two germline ends. The CDR3 has 11 residues.

The chain employs TRBV13 and TRBJ2-7; TRBD1 agrees at 10 bases. Trimming removed 4 bases from V and 4 bases from J; junction bases left unmatched: 1. The germline V gene encodes CDR1 PRHDT and CDR2 FYEKMQ (reference sequence). The CDR3 length is 13 residues. This chain's CDR3 is CASSWGQGYEQYF. The CDR3 DNA sequence: TGTGCCAGCAGCTGGGGACAGGGGTACGAGCAGTACTTC.

V usage is TRBV6-1 and J usage is TRBJ2-5; TRBD2 is a possible D gene (7 bases). Deletions cut 2 bases from V and 1 base from J, with 11 bases between. The CDR3 runs 15 residues. Germline values: CDR1 MNHNS, CDR2 SASEGT. Here the CDR3 DNA reads TGTGCCAGCAGTGAACTAAGGGGGGGCCAAGAGACCCAGTACTTC. Translated: CASSELRGGQETQYF.

This chain uses TRBV7-8 with TRBJ2-1, with D hard to call. CDR1 is SGHVS and CDR2 is FQNEAQ in the germline V gene. V was cut by 5 bases and J by 6 bases, with 17 bases left in between. This CDR3 comprises 15 residues. In DNA form, the CDR3 reads TGTGCCAGCAGCCCTACGGTGTCTACGACCAATGAGCAGTTCTTC. This codes for CASSPTVSTTNEQFF. The complete variable domain, with remaining parts taken from reference TRBV7-8 and TRBJ2-1, reads GAGVSQSPRYKVAKRGQDVALRCDPISGHVSLFWYQQALGQGPEFLTYFQNEAQLDKSGLPSDRFFAERPEGSVSTLKIQRTQQEDSAVYLCASSPTVSTTNEQFFGPGTRLTVL.

The chain is built from TRBV5-4 and TRBJ2-7, with 9 bases fitting TRBD2. This CDR3 is 13 amino acids long. CDR1 and CDR2 from the germline V gene are SGHNT and YYREEE (reference sequence). The trim removed 4 bases at V and 7 bases at J, leaving 6 bases unmatched. CDR3 sequence (DNA): TGTGCCAGCAGCGTCACTAGCGGGCAGGAGCAGTACTTC. Protein sequence: CASSVTSGQEQYF.

The chain links TRBV5-1 to TRBJ1-1; D ambiguous. Trimming took 3 bases from V and 4 from J, leaving 19 bases between them. CDR1 is SGHRS and CDR2 is YFSETQ in the germline V gene. This CDR3 region has 16 residues. The CDR3 DNA sequence: TGCGCCAGCAGCTCTCCCTCCTGGACTTCTCGCACTGAAGCTTTCTTT. Translated: CASSSPSWTSRTEAFF.

The rearrangement links TRBV28 to TRBJ2-1; 8 positions match TRBD1. Looked up from germline, CDR1 is MDHEN and CDR2 is SYDVKM. The length of the CDR3 is 12 residues. Losses at the gene ends were 2 bases for V and 16 bases for J; bases not matched to a gene: 7. The CDR3 loop reads CASSLLGQGGFF. In DNA form, the CDR3 reads TGTGCCAGCAGTTTACTCGGACAGGGTGGATTCTTC.

This chain joins TRBV6-1 and TRBJ1-1, with TRBD1 as a possible D gene (5 bases). Germline-derived CDR1 and CDR2 are MNHNS and SASEGT. CDR3 size: 14 residues. V was trimmed by 3 bases and J by 0 bases, leaving 8 bases between them. In DNA form, the CDR3 reads TGTGCCAGCAGTGAGGGGGGTCTGAACACTGAAGCTTTCTTT. Its translation is CASSEGGLNTEAFF.

In its sample, this clone was seen a few times. This sequence joins TRBV7-9 and TRBJ1-2; D is unclear. Looked up from germline, CDR1 is SEHNR and CDR2 is FQNEAQ (reference sequence). V shed 6 bases and J shed 8 bases, with 16 bases lying between them. This CDR3 is 13 amino acids long. CDR3 nucleotide sequence: TGTGCCAGCAGAGACCCGGGAGGAGGCGGCTACACCTTC. This translates into CASRDPGGGGYTF.

V usage is TRBV6-1 and J usage is TRBJ2-7; D unclear. Trimming left V 2 bases short and J 4 bases short, with 12 bases between. Germline CDR1 MNHNS, CDR2 SASEGT. This CDR3 has 14 amino acids. CDR3 in amino acids: CASSESVVGYEQYF. Written as DNA, the CDR3 is TGTGCCAGCAGTGAATCGGTAGTAGGGTACGAGCAGTACTTC.

The chain recombines TRBV30 with TRBJ2-7, with a tentative D call TRBD1 (6 bases). Trimming took 1 base from V and 6 from J, leaving 7 bases between them. CDR1 is GTSNPN, CDR2 SVGIG, per germline (reference sequence). The CDR3 length is 11 residues. The CDR3 region has the DNA TGTGCCTGGAGTGACAGGGCCGAGCAGTACTTC. Protein sequence: CAWSDRAEQYF. Complete variable domain (other parts from reference TRBV30 and TRBJ2-7): SQTIHQWPATLVQPVGSPLSLECTVEGTSNPNLYWYRQAAGRGLQLLFYSVGIGQISSEVPQNLSASRPQDRQFILSSKKLLLSDSGFYLCAWSDRAEQYFGPGTRLTVT.

The chain carries TRBV7-9 and TRBJ1-4, with 9 bases matching TRBD1. V shed 5 bases and J 5 bases; nucleotides not matched to a gene: 3. Germline V gene lookup returns CDR1 SEHNR and CDR2 FQNEAQ (reference sequence). The CDR3 totals 14 residues. This CDR3 reads CASSPTGGNEKLFF. CDR3 nucleotide sequence: TGTGCCAGCAGCCCGACAGGGGGAAATGAAAAACTGTTTTTT.

This clone appeared a single time. The chain couples TRBV28 to TRBJ2-7, with D possibly called TRBD1 or TRBD2 (5 bases each). The V gene lost 3 bases and the J gene lost 6 bases, with 21 bases spanning the gap. The CDR3 has 16 residues. CDR1 and CDR2 (germline): MDHEN, SYDVKM. CDR3: CASSFVGTTLGSEQYF. In DNA, the CDR3 is TGTGCCAGCAGTTTTGTGGGGACGACTTTGGGGTCCGAGCAGTACTTC.

V usage is TRBV5-1 and J usage is TRBJ1-2; D call uncertain. V lost 0 bases, J lost 5 bases, and 17 bases lay in between. Germline V gives CDR1 SGHRS, CDR2 YFSETQ. The CDR3 loop spans 16 amino acids. CDR3 protein: CASSLGSGLGQYGYTF. As DNA, the CDR3 is TGCGCCAGCAGCTTGGGGTCCGGTCTGGGCCAATATGGCTACACCTTC.

The chain has TRBV6-1 and TRBJ1-1; a possible D gene is TRBD1 (6 bases). The germline V and J ends were trimmed by 3 bases and 4 bases, with 15 bases remaining between them. Per germline, CDR1 MNHNS and CDR2 SASEGT. The CDR3 is 15 amino acids. CDR3 nucleotide sequence: TGTGCCAGCAGTGAGGGGGGCGGGGTGGGCACTGAAGCTTTCTTT. Amino acid sequence: CASSEGGGVGTEAFF.

The chain links TRBV20-1 to TRBJ1-2, with D maybe TRBD1 (6 bases). Between the trimmed V and J ends, which lost 6 bases and 8 bases, there was a span of 13 bases. This CDR3 contains 11 residues. Germline CDR1 and CDR2: DFQATT and SNEGSKA (reference sequence). The CDR3 is CSASGDKGYTF. The CDR3 nucleotides are TGCAGTGCCTCGGGGGACAAGGGCTACACCTTC.

The chain couples TRBV5-6 to TRBJ2-7; either TRBD1 or TRBD2 may fit D (6 bases each). Trimming stripped 6 bases from V and 4 bases from J, with 17 bases between. The CDR3 consists of 14 residues. Germline V gene data show CDR1 as SGHDT and CDR2 as YYEEEE. DNA for the CDR3: TGTGCCAGCACCCGGGGACGGAGGGGGTACGAGCAGTACTTC. Its protein is CASTRGRRGYEQYF.